This T cell receptor beta chain appears in the sequencing data of a study of T-cell reconstitution after alpha-beta-depleted transplantation in children. The germline CDR1 and CDR2 sequences are LGHNA and YSLEER. Trimming left V 0 bases short and J 2 bases short, with 11 bases between. The CDR3 totals 16 residues. There are many counts of this clonotype. Molecular barcoding with unique molecular identifiers was used for the TCRbeta library. MiXCR was run by TCRdb on the PCR reads, yielding one entry per CDR3 protein. The data hold around 100,000 distinct CDR3 sequences, with roughly 7.1% observed a single time.

Specimen: PBMCs, collected before TCRalphabeta/CD19-depleted stem cell transplant. V and J are TRBV4-3 and TRBJ1-3, with D perhaps TRBD1 (6 bases). This clonotype was obtained from a boy aged 2 to 10 with acute lymphoblastic leukemia, due to receive a stem cell transplant. Here the CDR3 DNA reads TGCGCCAGCAGCCAAGATCGTGCAGGGGCTGGAAACACCATATATTTT. It encodes CASSQDRAGAGNTIYF.